This T cell receptor (beta chain) stems from a study of beta chain features in type 1 diabetes. Concerning this clone: Its antigen is still unknown.

The CDR3 loop spans 17 amino acids. The germline CDR1 and CDR2 sequences are SGHTA and FQGNSA. Germline trimming cut 6 bases from V and 6 bases from J; bases unmatched to any gene: 16. Expressed TCRB transcripts got sequenced, as all isolated RNA was reverse transcribed. Data came from immunoSEQ multiplex PCR; TCRdb stores just in-frame clones and leaves some out. The sample lists under 300,000 clones, approximately 14% seen once, with about 0.018% in the top ten. General study results and limits: In all four CD4+ subsets, TCRB CDR3 length was significantly, moderately reduced in type 1 diabetes. Compared to healthy donors, patients appeared to have naive, central memory and Treg TCRB repertoires that were more alike. Equally in patients and controls, PCR might preferentially amplify shorter templates.

In total, each donor contributed a single heparinised blood draw that averaged approximately 120 mL. Purities over 95% were achieved in all sorted populations. The chain combines TRBV7-2 with TRBJ2-1, with TRBD1 matching over 8 bases. The source is a man between 25 and 39 years old with type 1 diabetes. The sequencing sample was made of naive CD4+ T cells from blood. The chain's CDR3 is CASRPRQGTKKPNEQFF. The CDR3 DNA reads as TGTGCCAGCAGGCCTAGACAGGGGACGAAGAAACCCAATGAGCAGTTCTTC.